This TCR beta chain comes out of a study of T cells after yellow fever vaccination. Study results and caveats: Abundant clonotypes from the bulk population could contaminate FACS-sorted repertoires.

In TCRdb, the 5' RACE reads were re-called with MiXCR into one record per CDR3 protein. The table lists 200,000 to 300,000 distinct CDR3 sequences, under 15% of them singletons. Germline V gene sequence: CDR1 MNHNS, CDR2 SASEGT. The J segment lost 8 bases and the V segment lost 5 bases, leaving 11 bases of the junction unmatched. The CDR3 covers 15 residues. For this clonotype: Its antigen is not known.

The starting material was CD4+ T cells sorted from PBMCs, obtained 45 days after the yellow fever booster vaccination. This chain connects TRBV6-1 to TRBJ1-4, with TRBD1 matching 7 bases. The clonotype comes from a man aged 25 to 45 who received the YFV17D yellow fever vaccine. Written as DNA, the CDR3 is TGTGCCAGCAGTCGACGACAGGGAGTGTGGGAAAAACTGTTTTTT. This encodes CASSRRQGVWEKLFF.